The rows below give T cell receptor beta chains drawn from one sample of a study of blood T cell repertoires in COVID-19. Some clones are missing from TCRdb's copy, which holds only in-frame ones; the method was immunoSEQ multiplex PCR. Here the sample spans about 120,000 clones, 75% to 85% being singletons. The material sequenced was peripheral blood. The receptors shown here come from a woman aged 80 or older with acute or convalescent COVID-19. CDR3s include the opening cysteine and the closing phenylalanine or tryptophan. Each record gives: D gene, clone size, J gene, V gene, CDR3 protein, CDR3 DNA. The D gene is left open where the match is weak. Rows may omit the clone size; those that give it use once, few, many or a size class.

D gene: TRBD1; clone size: few; J gene: TRBJ1-4; V gene: TRBV6-6; CDR3 protein: CASSTTGTGSEKLFF; CDR3 DNA: TGTGCCAGCAGTACCACGGGGACAGGGAGCGAAAAACTGTTTTTT
D gene: TRBD1; clone size: NA; J gene: TRBJ1-1; V gene: TRBV29-1; CDR3 protein: CSVEGTGLYTEAFF; CDR3 DNA: TGCAGCGTTGAAGGGACAGGGTTGTACACTGAAGCTTTCTTT
D gene: TRBD1; clone size: NA; J gene: TRBJ1-2; V gene: TRBV7-9; CDR3 protein: CASSNRGDYGYTF; CDR3 DNA: TGTGCCAGCAGCAACAGGGGAGACTATGGCTACACCTTC
D gene: NA; clone size: NA; J gene: TRBJ2-1; V gene: TRBV29-1; CDR3 protein: CSVDDRSREQFF; CDR3 DNA: TGCAGCGTTGACGACCGTAGCCGTGAGCAGTTCTTC
D gene: NA; clone size: NA; J gene: TRBJ2-7; V gene: TRBV5-4; CDR3 protein: CASTSEGYEQYF; CDR3 DNA: TGTGCCAGCACGTCGGAGGGCTACGAGCAGTACTTC
D gene: NA; clone size: NA; J gene: TRBJ2-1; V gene: TRBV5-5; CDR3 protein: CASSDGSSYNEQFF; CDR3 DNA: TGTGCCAGCAGCGATGGTAGTAGCTACAATGAGCAGTTCTTC
D gene: NA; clone size: once; J gene: TRBJ2-7; V gene: TRBV7-9; CDR3 protein: CASSLSSYEQYF; CDR3 DNA: TGTGCCAGCAGCTTGAGCTCCTACGAGCAGTACTTC
D gene: NA; clone size: NA; J gene: TRBJ1-1; V gene: TRBV6-6; CDR3 protein: CASSYVRTTEAFF; CDR3 DNA: TGTGCCAGCAGTTACGTCCGGACTACGGAAGCTTTCTTT
D gene: NA; clone size: NA; J gene: TRBJ1-1; V gene: TRBV7-3; CDR3 protein: CASSSLRNTEAFF; CDR3 DNA: TGTGCCAGCAGCTCCCTACGAAACACTGAAGCTTTCTTT
D gene: TRBD1; clone size: NA; J gene: TRBJ2-1; V gene: TRBV28; CDR3 protein: CASRPYRGSTYNEQFF; CDR3 DNA: TGTGCCAGCAGACCCTACAGGGGATCTACCTACAATGAGCAGTTCTTC
D gene: TRBD2; clone size: NA; J gene: TRBJ2-7; V gene: TRBV28; CDR3 protein: CASSSSSHAGLAGGPYEQYF; CDR3 DNA: TGTGCCAGCAGTTCCTCTTCACACGCAGGACTAGCGGGAGGGCCCTACGAGCAGTACTTC
D gene: TRBD2; clone size: NA; J gene: TRBJ2-2; V gene: TRBV7-2; CDR3 protein: CASSPGIGGSGFSGELFF; CDR3 DNA: TGTGCCAGCAGCCCCGGGATTGGCGGGAGTGGGTTTTCCGGGGAGCTGTTTTTT
D gene: NA; clone size: NA; J gene: TRBJ1-2; V gene: TRBV18; CDR3 protein: CASSPDSGVGYTF; CDR3 DNA: TGTGCCAGCTCACCTGACTCGGGGGTTGGCTACACCTTC
D gene: NA; clone size: NA; J gene: TRBJ2-3; V gene: TRBV7-2; CDR3 protein: CASSLIYADTQYF; CDR3 DNA: TGTGCCAGCAGCCTAATCTATGCAGATACGCAGTATTTT
D gene: TRBD1; clone size: NA; J gene: TRBJ2-6; V gene: TRBV5-5; CDR3 protein: CASSLGPGGDSGANVLTF; CDR3 DNA: TGTGCCAGCAGCTTGGGGCCAGGGGGCGATTCTGGGGCCAACGTCCTGACTTTC
D gene: TRBD1; clone size: NA; J gene: TRBJ2-5; V gene: TRBV10-1; CDR3 protein: CASRGDRACNSRYRYQETQYF; CDR3 DNA: TGCGCCAGCAGAGGGGACAGGGCTTGTAATTCCCGATACCGGTACCAAGAGACCCAGTACTTC
D gene: TRBD2; clone size: NA; J gene: TRBJ2-1; V gene: TRBV6-4; CDR3 protein: CASSLRLAGGSNEQFF; CDR3 DNA: TGTGCCAGCAGCCTTAGACTAGCGGGAGGGAGCAATGAGCAGTTCTTC
D gene: NA; clone size: NA; J gene: TRBJ2-7; V gene: TRBV27; CDR3 protein: CAGRVPGELAYEQYF; CDR3 DNA: TGTGCCGGACGAGTACCAGGGGAGTTGGCCTACGAGCAGTACTTC
D gene: TRBD2; clone size: NA; J gene: TRBJ2-2; V gene: TRBV5-1; CDR3 protein: CASGHPSGGATGELFF; CDR3 DNA: TGCGCCAGCGGCCACCCTAGCGGGGGGGCTACCGGGGAGCTGTTTTTT
D gene: NA; clone size: NA; J gene: TRBJ1-4; V gene: TRBV6-5; CDR3 protein: CASRDIATNEKLFF; CDR3 DNA: TGTGCCAGCAGAGACATTGCAACTAATGAAAAACTGTTTTTT
D gene: TRBD2; clone size: NA; J gene: TRBJ2-1; V gene: TRBV7-3; CDR3 protein: CASSSRLAGSYNEQFF; CDR3 DNA: TGTGCCAGCAGCTCTCGGCTAGCGGGATCCTACAATGAGCAGTTCTTC
D gene: TRBD1; clone size: NA; J gene: TRBJ1-4; V gene: TRBV7-3; CDR3 protein: CASSLTGGNEKLFF; CDR3 DNA: TGTGCCAGCAGCCTGACAGGGGGGAATGAAAAACTGTTTTTT
D gene: NA; clone size: few; J gene: TRBJ1-1; V gene: TRBV7-3; CDR3 protein: CASSLEYRTEAFF; CDR3 DNA: TGTGCCAGCAGCTTAGAATACAGGACTGAAGCTTTCTTT
D gene: TRBD1; clone size: NA; J gene: TRBJ1-2; V gene: TRBV5-1; CDR3 protein: CASSLTGGENYGYTF; CDR3 DNA: TGCGCCAGCAGCCTCACAGGGGGCGAGAACTATGGCTACACCTTC
D gene: NA; clone size: NA; J gene: TRBJ1-5; V gene: TRBV28; CDR3 protein: CASSQYQPQHF; CDR3 DNA: TGTGCCAGCAGCCAATATCAGCCCCAGCATTTT
D gene: NA; clone size: once; J gene: TRBJ2-3; V gene: TRBV7-2; CDR3 protein: CASSLGSLAADTQYF; CDR3 DNA: TGTGCCAGCAGCTTAGGAAGTCTCGCGGCAGATACGCAGTATTTT
D gene: NA; clone size: NA; J gene: TRBJ1-1; V gene: TRBV29-1; CDR3 protein: CSVVGQVDTEAFF; CDR3 DNA: TGCAGCGTTGTGGGGCAGGTAGACACTGAAGCTTTCTTT
D gene: NA; clone size: NA; J gene: TRBJ1-2; V gene: TRBV4-3; CDR3 protein: CASSQDQQFYGYTF; CDR3 DNA: TGCGCCAGCAGCCAAGATCAACAGTTCTATGGCTACACCTTC
D gene: TRBD1; clone size: NA; J gene: TRBJ1-6; V gene: TRBV4-3; CDR3 protein: CASSQVQGYSPLHF; CDR3 DNA: TGCGCCAGCAGCCAAGTACAGGGGTATTCACCCCTCCACTTT
D gene: TRBD1; clone size: NA; J gene: TRBJ1-2; V gene: TRBV27; CDR3 protein: CASSLEGADGYTF; CDR3 DNA: TGTGCCAGCAGTTTAGAGGGGGCGGATGGCTACACCTTC
D gene: TRBD2; clone size: NA; J gene: TRBJ2-3; V gene: TRBV19; CDR3 protein: CASSSRTSGSDTQYF; CDR3 DNA: TGTGCCAGTAGTTCACGGACTAGCGGCTCAGATACGCAGTATTTT
D gene: TRBD1; clone size: few; J gene: TRBJ1-6; V gene: TRBV19; CDR3 protein: CASSHGQGGNSPLHF; CDR3 DNA: TGTGCCAGTAGTCACGGACAGGGAGGGAATTCACCCCTCCACTTT
D gene: NA; clone size: NA; J gene: TRBJ1-5; V gene: TRBV2; CDR3 protein: CASSSFVDQPQHF; CDR3 DNA: TGTGCCAGCTCGTCGTTCGTCGATCAGCCCCAGCATTTT
D gene: TRBD1; clone size: NA; J gene: TRBJ1-2; V gene: TRBV28; CDR3 protein: CASRLWGQGRDGYGYTF; CDR3 DNA: TGTGCCAGCAGACTGTGGGGACAGGGGAGAGACGGCTATGGCTACACCTTC
D gene: NA; clone size: NA; J gene: TRBJ2-1; V gene: TRBV2; CDR3 protein: CASSDFLASNEQFF; CDR3 DNA: TGTGCCAGCAGTGACTTCCTAGCTAGCAATGAGCAGTTCTTC
D gene: NA; clone size: NA; J gene: TRBJ1-4; V gene: TRBV3-1/TRBV3-2; CDR3 protein: CASSQGGLTNEKLFF; CDR3 DNA: TGTGCCAGCAGCCAAGGGGGGCTGACTAATGAAAAACTGTTTTTT
D gene: TRBD2; clone size: NA; J gene: TRBJ2-1; V gene: TRBV10-1; CDR3 protein: CASSGLILAEGSYNEQFF; CDR3 DNA: TGCGCCAGCAGTGGGCTGATACTAGCGGAGGGGTCCTACAATGAGCAGTTCTTC
D gene: TRBD1; clone size: few; J gene: TRBJ1-1; V gene: TRBV6-5; CDR3 protein: CASSPQGGYAEAFF; CDR3 DNA: TGTGCCAGCAGTCCCCAGGGGGGTTACGCTGAAGCTTTCTTT
D gene: TRBD1; clone size: NA; J gene: TRBJ2-5; V gene: TRBV7-9; CDR3 protein: CASSFTGEGGETQYF; CDR3 DNA: TGTGCCAGCAGCTTTACAGGGGAAGGCGGTGAGACCCAGTACTTC
D gene: NA; clone size: NA; J gene: TRBJ2-1; V gene: TRBV6-5; CDR3 protein: CASREGARNEQFF; CDR3 DNA: TGTGCCAGCCGGGAGGGGGCGCGGAATGAGCAGTTCTTC